This TCR beta chain appears in the sequencing data of a study of Ad26.COV2.S vaccination and SARS-CoV-2 variants. Study summary: The COV1001 Ad26.COV2.S trial arm included the donor.

The treatment is: approximately 18 received Ad26.COV2.S at low or high dose, single or two shots; roughly 5 received placebo; per-sample allocation not given. Following the first vaccine or placebo injection, samples were taken on day 63. Trimming shortened V by 4 bases and J by 2 bases, and 9 bases separated the two germline ends. Germline-derived CDR1 and CDR2 are MNHEY and SVGEGT. The CDR3 loop spans 13 amino acids. Repertoires were generated with immunoSEQ multiplex PCR, while TCRdb's copy carries only in-frame clones and drops some. The table records around 450,000 clones, roughly nine tenths of them present only once.

This clonotype was sampled from a person aged 18 to 59 who received the Ad26.COV2.S COVID-19 vaccine or a placebo. Material: peripheral blood, obtained in a trial of Ad26.COV2.S vaccine versus placebo. The V gene is TRBV6-2 or TRBV6-3, the J gene TRBJ2-7, with D tentatively TRBD2 (7 bases). The CDR3 sequence is CASSWGGPYEQYF. CDR3 DNA: TGTGCCAGCAGTTGGGGGGGCCCCTACGAGCAGTACTTC.